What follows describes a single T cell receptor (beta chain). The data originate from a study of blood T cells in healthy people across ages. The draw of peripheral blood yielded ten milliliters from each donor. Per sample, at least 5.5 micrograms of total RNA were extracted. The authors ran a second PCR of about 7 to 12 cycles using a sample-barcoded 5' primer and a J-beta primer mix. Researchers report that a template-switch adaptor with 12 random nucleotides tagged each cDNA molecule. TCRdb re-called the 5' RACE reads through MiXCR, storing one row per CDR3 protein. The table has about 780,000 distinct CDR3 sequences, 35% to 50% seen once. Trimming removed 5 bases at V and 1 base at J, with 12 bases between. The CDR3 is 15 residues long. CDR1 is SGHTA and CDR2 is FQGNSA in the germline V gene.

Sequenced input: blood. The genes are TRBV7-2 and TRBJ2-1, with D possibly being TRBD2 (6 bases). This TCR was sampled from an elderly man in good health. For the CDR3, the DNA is TGTGCCAGCAGCGAAGCGGCGGGGTCCTACAATGAGCAGTTCTTC. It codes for CASSEAAGSYNEQFF.